This entry lists 10 T cell receptor beta chains sequenced from one sample in a study of T cells in localized non-small cell lung cancer. Assay: immunoSEQ multiplex PCR; the TCRdb copy retains only in-frame clones and omits some. The sample yields over 1,300 clones, approximately 20% seen once. The sequenced sample was lung tumor tissue, obtained before any cancer treatment. Receptors originate from a male donor aged 60 or over with stage III squamous cell lung carcinoma.

The chain links TRBV6-8 to TRBJ1-1; D is unresolved. The V gene lost 1 base and the J gene lost 4 bases, with 10 bases spanning the gap. The germline gives CDR1 MNHGY, CDR2 SAAAGT. CDR3 length equals 14 residues. This CDR3 reads CASSYFWVGTEAFF. CDR3 DNA: TGTGCCAGCAGTTACTTTTGGGTTGGCACTGAAGCTTTCTTT.

This clone turned up a few times. The chain combines TRBV11-3 with TRBJ1-5; 7 positions match TRBD1. In germline, CDR1 is SGHNT, CDR2 YENEEA. The ends lost 3 bases at V and 6 bases at J; junction bases unmatched: 5. The CDR3 extends over 14 amino acids. This CDR3 is CASSLGQGVQPQHF. The CDR3, as DNA: TGTGCCAGCAGCTTGGGTCAGGGGGTTCAGCCCCAGCATTTT.

This clone is labeled as medium-sized. V and J are TRBV9 and TRBJ1-5, with a weak D call TRBD1 (6 bases). The V end was cut by 2 bases, the J end by 4 bases, with 10 bases between. Per the germline V gene, CDR1 is SGDLS and CDR2 is YYNGEE. The CDR3 extends over 14 amino acids. CDR3 nucleotides: TGTGCCAGCAGCGTGGGGGGCGGAAATCAGCCCCAGCATTTT. Its translation: CASSVGGGNQPQHF.

This chain links TRBV28 with TRBJ2-2, with unresolved D. The CDR3 extends over 13 amino acids. In germline, CDR1 is MDHEN, CDR2 SYDVKM. Trimming shortened V by 5 bases and J by 1 base, and 5 bases separated the two germline ends. CDR3 region: CASSNQNTGELFF. The CDR3 nucleotides read TGTGCCAGCAGTAATCAGAACACCGGGGAGCTGTTTTTT. Full variable domain (rest looked up from reference TRBV28 and TRBJ2-2): DVKVTQSSRYLVKRTGEKVFLECVQDMDHENMFWYRQDPGLGLRLIYFSYDVKMKEKGDIPEGYSVSREKKERFSLILESASTNQTSMYLCASSNQNTGELFFGEGSRLTVL.

This clone was seen a few times. V usage is TRBV9 and J usage is TRBJ1-1; a weak D match, TRBD1 (5 bases). Germline-derived CDR1 and CDR2 are SGDLS and YYNGEE. Between the trimmed V and J ends, which lost 1 base and 5 bases, there was a span of 15 bases. The CDR3 runs 15 residues. The CDR3 nucleotides read TGTGCCAGCAGCGTATTTGACAGTATGACTACTGAAGCTTTCTTT. This encodes CASSVFDSMTTEAFF.

Only a few counts were recorded for this clone. The V call is TRBV6-8, the J call TRBJ2-3; no reliable D call. This CDR3 spans 13 amino acids. V lost 5 bases to trimming and J lost 2 bases, with 8 bases between them. Germline V gene lookup returns CDR1 MNHGY and CDR2 SAAAGT. The CDR3 coding sequence is TGTGCCAGCAGTACCTCGGACACAGATACGCAGTATTTT. Its protein product is CASSTSDTDTQYF.

This clone was observed a few times. This chain connects TRBV6-8 to TRBJ2-3; D not certain. The CDR3 spans 15 residues. The germline gives CDR1 MNHGY, CDR2 SAAAGT. V was pared by 8 bases and J by 6 bases, with 21 bases between. The CDR3 DNA reads TGTGCCAGCGGTGCGGAGCCCACCCGTAGGGATACGCAGTATTTT. Its translation is CASGAEPTRRDTQYF.

The J gene is TRBJ1-2, the V gene TRBV4-1; D ambiguous. In germline, CDR1 is MGHRA, CDR2 YSYEKL. This CDR3 is built from 14 residues. Trimming left V 5 bases short and J 5 bases short, with 15 bases between. Here the CDR3 reads CASSADPGEYGYTF. Here the CDR3 DNA reads TGCGCCAGCAGCGCGGACCCCGGGGAATATGGCTACACCTTC.

The chain joins TRBV5-1 to TRBJ2-3; the match to TRBD2 covers 14 bases. The germline V gene encodes CDR1 SGHRS and CDR2 YFSETQ. The CDR3 length is 19 residues. Trimming took 7 bases from V and 0 from J; bases not matched to a gene: 13. CDR3 DNA sequence: TGCGCCAGCTCCGTAGGACTAGCGGGGGGTGCGAAGAGCACAGATACGCAGTATTTT. As protein: CASSVGLAGGAKSTDTQYF. Supplemented by reference TRBV5-1 and TRBJ2-3, the full variable domain reads KAGVTQTPRYLIKTRGQQVTLSCSPISGHRSVSWYQQTPGQGLQFLFEYFSETQRNKGNFPGRFSGRQFSNSRSEMNVSTLELGDSALYLCASSVGLAGGAKSTDTQYFGPGTRLTVL.

The rearrangement joins TRBV6-8 to TRBJ2-1; D assignment may be TRBD1 or TRBD2 (5 bases each). CDR1 and CDR2 (germline): MNHGY, SAAAGT. Trimming cost V 7 bases and J 5 bases, with 12 bases left between them. CDR3 size: 13 residues. The CDR3 DNA reads TGTGCCAGCACAGGGAGTATCAACAATGAGCAGTTCTTC. This sequence encodes CASTGSINNEQFF.